This entry concerns a single T cell receptor (beta chain). CDR1 and CDR2 (germline): LNHNV, YYDKDF (reference sequence). This CDR3 comprises 15 residues. The V segment lost 5 bases and the J segment 0 bases; nucleotides outside the gene matches: 7. This entry belongs to a study of T cell changes during pregnancy in multiple sclerosis. Repertoires were generated with immunoSEQ multiplex PCR, while TCRdb's copy carries only in-frame clones and drops some. The data show about 66,000 clones, with roughly nine tenths seen just once and approximately 5.7% held by the top ten. The sequenced sample was CD8+ T cells from peripheral blood mononuclear cells, obtained before pregnancy. This chain links TRBV15 with TRBJ2-7, with 7 bases that match TRBD1. This receptor was obtained from a female donor with multiple sclerosis, enrolled in a pregnancy study. The CDR3 reads CATSDRTGSSYEQYF. The CDR3 nucleotides are TGTGCCACCAGCGACCGGACAGGCAGCTCCTACGAGCAGTACTTC.